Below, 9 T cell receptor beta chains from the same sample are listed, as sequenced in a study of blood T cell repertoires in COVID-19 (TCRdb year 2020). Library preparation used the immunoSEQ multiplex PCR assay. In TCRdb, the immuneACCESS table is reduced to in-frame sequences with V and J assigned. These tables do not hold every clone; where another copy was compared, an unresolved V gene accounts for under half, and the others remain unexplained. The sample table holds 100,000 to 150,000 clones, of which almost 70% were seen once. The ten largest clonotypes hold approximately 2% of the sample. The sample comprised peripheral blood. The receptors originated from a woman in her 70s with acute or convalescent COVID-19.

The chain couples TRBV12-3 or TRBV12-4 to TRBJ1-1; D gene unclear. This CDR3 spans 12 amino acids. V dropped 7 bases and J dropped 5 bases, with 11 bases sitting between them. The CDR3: CASNLRGTEAFF. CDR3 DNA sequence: TGTGCCAGCAACCTCCGGGGAACTGAAGCTTTCTTT.

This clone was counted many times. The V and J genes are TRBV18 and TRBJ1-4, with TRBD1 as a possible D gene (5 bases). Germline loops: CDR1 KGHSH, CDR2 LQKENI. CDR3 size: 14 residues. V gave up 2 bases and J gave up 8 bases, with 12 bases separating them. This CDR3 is CASSPGAGREKLFF. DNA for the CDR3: TGTGCCAGCTCACCAGGGGCCGGGCGGGAAAAACTGTTTTTT.

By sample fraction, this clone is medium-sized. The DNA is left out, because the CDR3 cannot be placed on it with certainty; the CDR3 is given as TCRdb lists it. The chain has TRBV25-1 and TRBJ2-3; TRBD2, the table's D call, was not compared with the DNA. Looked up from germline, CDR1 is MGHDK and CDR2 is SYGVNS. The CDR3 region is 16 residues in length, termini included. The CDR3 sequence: CASSTSTSGSVNTQYF.

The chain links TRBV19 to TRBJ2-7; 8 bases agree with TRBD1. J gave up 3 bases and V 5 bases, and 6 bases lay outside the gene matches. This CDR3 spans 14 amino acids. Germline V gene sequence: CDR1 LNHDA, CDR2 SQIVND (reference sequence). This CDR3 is CASSDAGGYYEQYF. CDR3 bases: TGTGCCAGTAGTGACGCAGGGGGCTACTACGAGCAGTACTTC.

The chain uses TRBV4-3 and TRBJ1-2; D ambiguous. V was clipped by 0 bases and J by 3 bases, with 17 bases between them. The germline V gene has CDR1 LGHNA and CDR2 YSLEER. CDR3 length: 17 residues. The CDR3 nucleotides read TGCGCCAGCAGCCAAGATATCAGCCGGGTCGGGGACTATGGCTACACCTTC. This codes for CASSQDISRVGDYGYTF.

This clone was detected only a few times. CDR3 sequence reads: CASSSEGTGGEKLFF. The CDR3 DNA reads TGTGCCAGCAGCTCCGAAGGGACAGGAGGCGAAAAACTGTTTTTT. The rearrangement joins TRBV7-9 to TRBJ1-4; 8 bases line up with TRBD1. The germline V gene has CDR1 SEHNR and CDR2 FQNEAQ (reference sequence). CDR3 length equals 15 residues. V lost 4 bases to trimming and J lost 8 bases; unmatched junction nucleotides: 9.

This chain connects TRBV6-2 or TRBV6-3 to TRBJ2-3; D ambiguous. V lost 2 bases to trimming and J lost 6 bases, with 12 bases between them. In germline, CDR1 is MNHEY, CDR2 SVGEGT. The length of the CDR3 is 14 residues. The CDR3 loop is CASSYLTGSDTQYF. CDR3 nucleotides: TGTGCCAGCAGTTACCTGACTGGTTCGGATACGCAGTATTTT.

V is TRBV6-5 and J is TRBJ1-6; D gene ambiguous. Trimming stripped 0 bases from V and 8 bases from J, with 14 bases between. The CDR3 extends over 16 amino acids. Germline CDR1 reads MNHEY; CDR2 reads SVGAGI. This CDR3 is CASSYSSAFSHSPLHF. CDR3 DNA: TGTGCCAGCAGTTACTCGAGTGCATTCTCTCATTCACCCCTCCACTTT.

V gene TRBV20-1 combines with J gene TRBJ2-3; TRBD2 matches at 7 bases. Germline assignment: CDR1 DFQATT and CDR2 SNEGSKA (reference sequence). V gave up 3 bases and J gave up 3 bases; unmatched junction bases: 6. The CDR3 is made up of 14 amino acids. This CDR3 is CSASAGGGTDTQYF. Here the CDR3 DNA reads TGCAGTGCTAGTGCTGGGGGAGGGACAGATACGCAGTATTTT.